The sequence of this T cell receptor beta chain was determined in a study of monozygotic twins with inflammatory bowel disease. General study findings and limits: Twins with IBD were found to have lower TCRbeta diversity (inverse Simpson) than healthy co-twins.

From germline, CDR1 is SGHTA and CDR2 FQGNSA. The CDR3 contains 15 residues. As for this clonotype: Its antigen is undetermined.

TCRdb derives one entry per CDR3 protein from the 5' RACE reads, leaving out DNA. In all, the sample yields about 300,000 distinct CDR3 sequences. Sequenced sample: blood. This chain joins TRBV7-2 and TRBJ2-3; TCRdb designates TRBD1, a call that cannot be tested without DNA. This TCR came from a human donor with ulcerative colitis or Crohn's disease, or a healthy co-twin of an affected twin (not recorded which). CDR3 region: CASSLTGGFGDTQYF.